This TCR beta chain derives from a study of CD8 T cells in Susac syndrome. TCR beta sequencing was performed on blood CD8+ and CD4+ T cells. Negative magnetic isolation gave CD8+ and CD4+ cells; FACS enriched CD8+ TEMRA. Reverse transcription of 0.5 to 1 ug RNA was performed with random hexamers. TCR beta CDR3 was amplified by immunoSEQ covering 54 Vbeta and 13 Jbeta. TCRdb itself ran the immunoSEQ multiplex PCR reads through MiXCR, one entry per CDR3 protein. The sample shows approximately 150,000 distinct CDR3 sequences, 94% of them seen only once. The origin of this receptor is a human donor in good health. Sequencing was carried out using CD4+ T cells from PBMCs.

The CDR3: CSAKTSGMQYF. The CDR3 nucleotides read TGCAGTGCAAAGACTAGCGGGATGCAGTACTTC. This sequence joins TRBV20-1 and TRBJ2-7; 11 bases map to TRBD2. There are 11 residues in the CDR3. Per the germline V gene, CDR1 is DFQATT and CDR2 is SNEGSKA (reference sequence). With 6 bases clipped from V and 9 bases from J, the junction kept 4 bases outside the gene matches.